Presented here are 30 T cell receptor beta chains from one specimen sequenced in a study of T-cell reconstitution after alpha-beta-depleted transplantation in children. A library of TCRbeta sequences, prepared with unique molecular identifiers, was generated. TCRdb independently ran MiXCR on the PCR reads; one entry per CDR3 protein. The table records 280,000 or so distinct CDR3 sequences, roughly 10% of them present only once. The sequenced sample was peripheral blood, obtained 180 days after TCRalphabeta/CD19-depleted stem cell transplant. These TCRs come from a male patient under 10 years old who had a stem cell transplant for chronic granulomatous disease, so the T cells may come from the graft donor.

This clonotype was recorded many times. This rearrangement joins TRBV29-1 to TRBJ2-5, with 8 bases lining up with TRBD2. Trimming cost V 4 bases and J 5 bases; bases outside gene matches: 12. This CDR3 has 15 amino acids. CDR1 is SQVTM and CDR2 is ANQGSEA in the germline V gene. CDR3 sequence: CSVGGLANSGETQYF. Written as DNA, the CDR3 is TGCAGCGTTGGAGGACTAGCCAACTCAGGGGAGACCCAGTACTTC.

As for this clonotype: A read error may explain this, as a much larger clone is one base away. The chain uses TRBV29-1 and TRBJ2-1; D unclear. The length of the CDR3 is 14 residues. Germline assignment: CDR1 SQVTM and CDR2 ANQGSEA. Here the CDR3 DNA reads TGCAGCGTTGATTTGACAAGCTCCTACAATGAGCGGTTCTTC. It is translated as CSVDLTSSYNERFF.

The table lists this clonotype with many counts. V and J are TRBV15 and TRBJ2-3; 9 positions agree with TRBD1. The CDR3 covers 14 residues. The germline gives CDR1 LNHNV, CDR2 YYDKDF (reference sequence). V shed 3 bases and J 8 bases; nucleotides not matched to a gene: 6. CDR3 in DNA: TGTGCCACCAGCAGCCGGGACAGGGTGCCTACGCAGTATTTT. As protein: CATSSRDRVPTQYF.

This clonotype has at least ten counts. The CDR3, as DNA: TGTGCCAGCAGTTTAGCTAGCGGGGGATACAATGAGCAGTTCTTC. Amino acids: CASSLASGGYNEQFF. This chain uses TRBV12-3 or TRBV12-4 with TRBJ2-1; 9 nucleotides line up with TRBD2. The CDR3 spans 15 residues. V lost 0 bases and J lost 4; bases outside the gene matches: 1.

This clonotype was found many times. The V gene is TRBV12-3 or TRBV12-4, the J gene TRBJ2-7; 7 bases are shared with TRBD1. Trimming at V came to 4 bases and at J to 1 base, leaving 7 bases not matched to a gene. The CDR3 runs 15 residues. CDR3 protein: CASSSRDSESYEQYF. The CDR3 coding sequence is TGTGCCAGCAGTTCCCGGGACAGCGAGTCCTACGAGCAGTACTTC.

The J gene is TRBJ2-4, the V gene TRBV20-1; D may be TRBD1 (5 bases). Trimming cost V 5 bases and J 0 bases, with 23 bases left between them. Germline V gives CDR1 DFQATT, CDR2 SNEGSKA (reference sequence). This CDR3 region has 18 residues. CDR3 sequence reads: CSAPDRPLEILAKNIQYF. The CDR3 DNA reads TGCAGTGCTCCAGACAGACCCCTCGAGATTCTAGCCAAAAACATTCAGTACTTC.

This clonotype was recorded at least ten times. The rearrangement uses TRBV6-2 or TRBV6-3 and TRBJ2-2; 7 bases match TRBD1. With V trimmed by 6 bases and J by 1 base, 2 bases remained unmatched. This CDR3 has 14 residues. Germline V gene lookup returns CDR1 MNHEY and CDR2 SVGEGT. CDR3 sequence: CASRRTGNTGELFF. As DNA, the CDR3 is TGTGCCAGCAGACGGACAGGGAACACCGGGGAGCTGTTTTTT.

This clonotype showed up many times. This rearrangement joins TRBV28 to TRBJ2-3; no firm D call. Germline assignment: CDR1 MDHEN and CDR2 SYDVKM. This CDR3 spans 15 amino acids. Trimming cost V 2 bases and J 5 bases, with 14 bases left between them. In DNA form, the CDR3 reads TGTGCCAGCAGTTTACCCTTGGCTCAAAAAGATACGCAGTATTTT. Protein product: CASSLPLAQKDTQYF.

Concerning this clonotype: A read error may be the cause here, since a much bigger clone is one base away. This chain links TRBV2 with TRBJ2-1; the match to TRBD2 covers 11 bases. In germline, CDR1 is SNHLY, CDR2 FYNNEI. This CDR3 contains 17 residues. The CDR3 region has the DNA TGTGCCAGCAGTGATAATTATAGCGGGAGGGCGTACAATGAGCAGTCCTTC. This gives the protein CASSDNYSGRAYNEQSF.

This clonotype was seen many times. V is TRBV29-1 and J is TRBJ2-4; D unresolved. Germline CDR1 reads SQVTM; CDR2 reads ANQGSEA. The CDR3 sequence is 11 residues long. V was shortened by 6 bases and J by 6 bases, with 9 bases between the two germline ends. The chain's CDR3 is CSVPGPNIQYF. The CDR3, as DNA: TGCAGCGTCCCGGGCCCAAACATTCAGTACTTC.

Many counts were recorded for this clonotype. The germline gene is not matched at one end of the junction; a read error may be the cause. The chain recombines TRBV6-4 with TRBJ2-1; 8 nucleotides match TRBD2. The germline V gene has CDR1 MRHNA and CDR2 SNTAGT. The CDR3 consists of 12 residues. CDR3 amino acids: CASSTRAGGKSF. The CDR3, as DNA: TGTGCCAGCAGTACCCGGGCGGGGGGTAAATCCTTC.

This clonotype showed up many times. V is TRBV18 and J is TRBJ1-2; the D gene is possibly TRBD1 (6 bases). Germline V gene data show CDR1 as KGHSH and CDR2 as LQKENI. This CDR3 has 14 amino acids. V was shortened by 5 bases and J by 3 bases, with 13 bases between the two germline ends. CDR3 amino acids: CASSSSGGHYGYTF. The CDR3 DNA is TGTGCCAGCTCATCATCGGGGGGCCACTATGGCTACACCTTC.

This clonotype has at least ten counts. The chain joins TRBV20-1 to TRBJ2-5, with D maybe TRBD1 (5 bases). The CDR3 length is 14 residues. V lost 1 base and J 5 bases, leaving 14 bases between the germline ends. Germline CDR1 is DFQATT and CDR2 is SNEGSKA (reference sequence). CDR3 protein: CSARAHIRVETQYF. The CDR3 DNA reads as TGCAGTGCTAGAGCGCACATCAGGGTGGAGACCCAGTACTTC.

Ten or more counts support this clonotype. The gene calls are TRBV5-1 and TRBJ2-7; no clear D. The ends were cut back, 1 base at V and 5 bases at J, with 4 bases in the middle. Per germline, CDR1 SGHRS and CDR2 YFSETQ. The length of the CDR3 is 11 residues. The CDR3 nucleotides are TGCGCCAGCAGCTTGAGCGACGAGCAGTACTTC. As protein: CASSLSDEQYF.

At least ten counts were recorded for this clonotype. This sequence joins TRBV5-1 and TRBJ2-5; a possible D gene is TRBD1 (5 bases). CDR1 is SGHRS and CDR2 is YFSETQ in the germline V gene. The CDR3 contains 14 residues. Trimming pared 3 bases from V and 5 bases from J, leaving 14 bases between. The CDR3 is CASSWGPTGETQYF. CDR3 DNA: TGCGCCAGCAGCTGGGGCCCCACGGGTGAGACCCAGTACTTC.

This clonotype was observed at least ten times. The V gene is TRBV28, the J gene TRBJ2-7; 9 bases match TRBD1. Germline trimming cut 4 bases from V and 2 bases from J; bases unmatched to any gene: 6. Germline CDR1 reads MDHEN; CDR2 reads SYDVKM. The CDR3 is 15 amino acids. As DNA, the CDR3 is TGTGCCAGCAGTTCCCGACAGGGGGGTACCTACGAGCAGTACTTC. It codes for CASSSRQGGTYEQYF.

This clonotype was counted ten times or more. The chain uses TRBV7-2 and TRBJ1-2; TRBD1 might be the D (5 bases). Trimming shortened V by 1 base and J by 7 bases, and 16 bases separated the two germline ends. Looked up from germline, CDR1 is SGHTA and CDR2 is FQGNSA. The CDR3 sequence is 15 residues long. The CDR3 region is CASSLEGRVMGGYTF. CDR3 nucleotide sequence: TGTGCCAGCAGCTTAGAGGGCAGGGTTATGGGTGGCTACACCTTC.

Many counts were recorded for this clonotype. As DNA, the CDR3 is TGTGCCAGCAGTTACTGGGGTAGCGGGAGGGCCGTCTATGAGCAGTTCTTC. This encodes CASSYWGSGRAVYEQFF. The rearrangement uses TRBV6-2 or TRBV6-3 and TRBJ2-1; 11 nucleotides match TRBD2. The length of the CDR3 is 17 residues. Germline values: CDR1 MNHEY, CDR2 SVGEGT. V lost 1 base and J lost 8; bases outside the gene matches: 10.

At least ten counts were recorded for this clonotype. The CDR3 bases are TGTGCCAGCAGCCAAGGTCTAGTCCCGAGGGGCGCGTGGGATTCACCCCTCCACTTT. Translation gives CASSQGLVPRGAWDSPLHF. V and J are TRBV3-1 and TRBJ1-6; possibly TRBD1 for D (5 bases). Trimming shortened V by 1 base and J by 8 bases, and 24 bases separated the two germline ends. This CDR3 comprises 19 residues. The germline V gene has CDR1 LGHDT and CDR2 YNNKEL (reference sequence).

This clonotype was seen at least ten times. This chain links TRBV6-2 or TRBV6-3 with TRBJ1-2; 7 bases match TRBD1. Germline V lookup: CDR1 MNHEY, CDR2 SVGEGT. V was clipped by 6 bases and J by 5 bases; unmatched bases: 6. This CDR3 is 13 amino acids long. The CDR3 is CASRKTGLYGYTF. The DNA for the CDR3 is TGTGCCAGCAGGAAGACAGGGTTATATGGCTACACCTTC.

This clonotype was picked up many times. The chain couples TRBV10-3 to TRBJ2-1; 7 bases line up with TRBD2. The ends lost 10 bases at V and 3 bases at J; junction bases unmatched: 12. The germline V gene has CDR1 ENHRY and CDR2 SYGVKD. The CDR3 has 15 amino acids. CDR3 sequence reads: CATQHWERDYNEQFF. In nucleotides, the CDR3 is TGTGCCACCCAGCATTGGGAGCGGGACTACAATGAGCAGTTCTTC.

This clonotype appeared a few times. J is TRBJ1-4 and V is TRBV30; the match to TRBD1 covers 7 bases. Trimming cost V 2 bases and J 2 bases; bases outside gene matches: 2. Germline CDR1 reads GTSNPN; CDR2 reads SVGIG (reference sequence). CDR3 size: 14 residues. In DNA form, the CDR3 reads TGTGCCTGGAGTCTGGACAGGACTAATGAAAAACTGTTTTTT. Amino acids: CAWSLDRTNEKLFF.

This clonotype was recorded many times. CDR3 bases: TGCGCCAGCAGCGTATGGGACTCCAGCAAAGAACTCACCGGGGAGCTGTTTTTT. Its translation: CASSVWDSSKELTGELFF. The chain combines TRBV4-1 with TRBJ2-2; possibly TRBD2 for D (6 bases). CDR3 length equals 18 residues. Germline V gene lookup returns CDR1 MGHRA and CDR2 YSYEKL. The ends were cut back, 5 bases at V and 4 bases at J, with 23 bases in the middle.

This clonotype has ten or more counts. V gene TRBV6-1 combines with J gene TRBJ1-3; D is possibly TRBD1 (5 bases). Trimming cost V 5 bases and J 7 bases, with 18 bases left between them. CDR3 length: 15 amino acids. From germline, CDR1 is MNHNS and CDR2 SASEGT. The CDR3 loop reads CASSLGLRGRNTIYF. DNA of the CDR3: TGTGCCAGCAGTCTCGGCCTGAGGGGAAGGAACACCATATATTTT.

This clonotype was seen at least ten times. This chain uses TRBV12-3 or TRBV12-4 with TRBJ1-1; D is uncertain. V was trimmed by 6 bases and J by 3 bases, leaving 5 bases between them. The CDR3 has 11 amino acids. The CDR3 DNA reads as TGTGCCAGCAGCCCCGACACTGAAGCTTTCTTT. It encodes CASSPDTEAFF.

This clonotype appeared many times. The chain uses TRBV7-2 and TRBJ2-7, with TRBD2 matching over 12 bases. The CDR3 contains 16 residues. With 5 bases clipped from V and 4 bases from J, the junction kept 9 bases outside the gene matches. CDR1 is SGHTA and CDR2 is FQGNSA in the germline V gene. The CDR3 nucleotides read TGTGCCAGCAGCCACACACGACTAGCGGGGGAATACGAGCAGTACTTC. The encoded protein is CASSHTRLAGEYEQYF.

This clonotype was seen ten or more times. The V gene is TRBV7-3, the J gene TRBJ2-1; TRBD1 might be the D (5 bases). Germline V CDR1 and CDR2: SGHTA, FQGTGA. There are 15 residues in the CDR3. V was cut by 5 bases and J by 0 bases, with 11 bases left in between. The CDR3 is CASSPDSGSYNEQFF. CDR3 DNA: TGTGCCAGCAGCCCTGACAGTGGCTCCTACAATGAGCAGTTCTTC.

This clonotype was detected ten times or more. The chain uses TRBV7-8 and TRBJ2-3, with 12 bases aligning to TRBD2. Germline V gene lookup returns CDR1 SGHVS and CDR2 FQNEAQ. The CDR3 extends over 20 amino acids. Trimming removed 3 bases from V and 0 bases from J; junction bases left unmatched: 13. The chain's CDR3 is CASSLPTSGGPETSTDTQYF. The CDR3 region has the DNA TGTGCCAGCAGCTTGCCGACTAGCGGGGGCCCAGAAACTAGCACAGATACGCAGTATTTT. The variable domain in full, with the rest retrieved from reference TRBV7-8 and TRBJ2-3, is GAGVSQSPRYKVAKRGQDVALRCDPISGHVSLFWYQQALGQGPEFLTYFQNEAQLDKSGLPSDRFFAERPEGSVSTLKIQRTQQEDSAVYLCASSLPTSGGPETSTDTQYFGPGTRLTVL.

This clonotype was seen more than once but under ten times. Sequence at one end of the junction differs from germline and may be a read error. V usage is TRBV5-4 and J usage is TRBJ2-3; D is perhaps TRBD2 (6 bases). The V gene's germline CDR1 is SGHNT and CDR2 YYREEE (reference sequence). This CDR3 has 15 residues. The CDR3 loop reads CASSLVGRNTNTQYF. CDR3 nucleotide sequence: TGTGCCAGCAGCTTGGTCGGGAGAAACACAAATACGCAGTATTTT.

This clonotype was detected many times. The chain links TRBV4-1 to TRBJ2-2; a possible D gene is TRBD1 (6 bases). This CDR3 is 13 amino acids long. From germline, CDR1 is MGHRA and CDR2 YSYEKL. Trimming took off 4 bases at V and 5 bases at J, with 8 bases between the two ends. This CDR3 is CASSPGVTGELFF. The CDR3 DNA follows: TGCGCCAGCAGCCCAGGGGTTACCGGGGAGCTGTTTTTT.